This T cell receptor beta chain was found in a study of T cell repertoires in cytomegalovirus infection. Turning to the study itself: CMV infection and matching HLA type were both indicated by public TCR beta signatures.

This clonotype was detected once. Antigen specificity is unknown. MiXCR, applied by TCRdb to the reads, yields one record per CDR3 protein. Here the sample spans 830,000 or so distinct CDR3 sequences, approximately 32% being singletons. This CDR3 is built from 15 residues. With 2 bases removed from V and 5 bases from J, the gap between germline ends came to 14 bases. Germline assignment: CDR1 LNHDA and CDR2 SQIVND (reference sequence). General study points: The cumulative frequency of public TCR beta families distinguished individuals who carried CMV together with the relevant HLA. Clonotypes of TCR beta that were HLA-C-restricted and CMV-specific dominated the ex vivo response.

The receptor's source is a human donor in good health (CMV status not recorded). Some clones in this sample may be carry-over from other donors' samples. The gene calls are TRBV19 and TRBJ2-3; the D call may be TRBD1 or TRBD2 (5 bases each). Sequenced here: cultured CD8+ T cells from PBMCs, sampled from culture after CMV antigen stimulation. CDR3 bases: TGTGCCAGTAGTATAAGTGACAGCGCGGGAGATACGCAGTATTTT. Translated: CASSISDSAGDTQYF.